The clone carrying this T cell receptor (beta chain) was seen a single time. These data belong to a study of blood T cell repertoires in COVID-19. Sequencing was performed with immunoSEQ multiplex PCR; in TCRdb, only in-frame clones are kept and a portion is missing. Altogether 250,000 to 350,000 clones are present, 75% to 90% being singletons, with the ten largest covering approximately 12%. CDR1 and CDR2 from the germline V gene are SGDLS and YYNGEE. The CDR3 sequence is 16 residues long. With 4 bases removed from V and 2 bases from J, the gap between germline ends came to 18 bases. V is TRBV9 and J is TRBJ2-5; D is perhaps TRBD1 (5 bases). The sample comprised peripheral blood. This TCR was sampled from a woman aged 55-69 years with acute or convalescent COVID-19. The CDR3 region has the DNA TGTGCCAGCAGCCCGATGGGATCAGGGCAACAAGAGACCCAGTACTTC. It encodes CASSPMGSGQQETQYF. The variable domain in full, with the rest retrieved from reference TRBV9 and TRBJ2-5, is DSGVTQTPKHLITATGQRVTLRCSPRSGDLSVYWYQQSLDQGLQFLIQYYNGEERAKGNILERFSAQQFPDLHSELNLSSLELGDSALYFCASSPMGSGQQETQYFGPGTRLLVL.